The 30 T cell receptor beta chains given below trace back to one sample, sequenced in a study of T cell responses to AZD1222 COVID-19 vaccine. The data were produced by immunoSEQ multiplex PCR, yet TCRdb's version contains in-frame clones alone and is incomplete. The sample lists roughly 91,000 clones, more than 70% occurring once. The sequenced sample was peripheral blood, obtained on day 0 of AZD1222 vaccination. Receptor source: an adult in good health.

This clone was picked up one time. The rearrangement links TRBV6-2 or TRBV6-3 to TRBJ1-1; TRBD1 might be the D (5 bases). The length of the CDR3 is 15 residues. CDR1 is MNHEY, CDR2 SVGEGT, per germline. Trimming cost V 6 bases and J 5 bases, with 19 bases left between them. CDR3: CASSPSGRVGTEAFF. The CDR3 bases are TGTGCCAGCAGCCCCTCCGGCAGGGTCGGAACTGAAGCTTTCTTT.

J is TRBJ1-3 and V is TRBV6-2 or TRBV6-3; unclear D gene. Trimming shortened V by 4 bases and J by 1 base, and 14 bases separated the two germline ends. The CDR3 length is 16 residues. CDR1 MNHEY and CDR2 SVGEGT come from the germline V gene. CDR3 nucleotide sequence: TGTGCCAGCAGTTCCCCAAGACGGGTTTCTGGAAACACCATATATTTT. It translates to CASSSPRRVSGNTIYF.

The V and J genes are TRBV19 and TRBJ1-4; D unclear. The CDR3 spans 14 residues. V lost 1 base and J lost 5, with 8 bases in between. Germline CDR1 LNHDA, CDR2 SQIVND (reference sequence). Here the CDR3 reads CASSIVSANEKLFF. The CDR3 DNA reads as TGTGCCAGTAGTATAGTCTCAGCAAATGAAAAACTGTTTTTT.

V usage is TRBV14 and J usage is TRBJ1-1, with D maybe TRBD1 (5 bases). The CDR3 is made up of 14 amino acids. The germline gives CDR1 SGHDN, CDR2 FVKESK. Trimming took off 4 bases at V and 0 bases at J, with 9 bases between the two ends. CDR3 in amino acids: CASSRGVLNTEAFF. The CDR3 nucleotides read TGTGCCAGCAGCCGAGGGGTCTTGAACACTGAAGCTTTCTTT.

V and J are TRBV30 and TRBJ1-2; 7 bases fit TRBD1. CDR1 and CDR2 (germline): GTSNPN, SVGIG (reference sequence). V gave up 6 bases and J gave up 0 bases; unmatched junction bases: 7. The CDR3 extends over 14 amino acids. CDR3 nucleotide sequence: TGTGCCTGTTCAGGGGGGGGAGCTAACTATGGCTACACCTTC. Its translation: CACSGGGANYGYTF.

The chain is built from TRBV12-3 or TRBV12-4 and TRBJ1-1; D call uncertain. This CDR3 region has 13 residues. Deletions cut 3 bases from V and 1 base from J, with 6 bases between. The CDR3 DNA reads as TGTGCCAGCAGTTTCCGGGCGAACACTGAAGCTTTCTTT. This codes for CASSFRANTEAFF.

The rearrangement links TRBV11-2 to TRBJ1-6; D uncertain. Trimming left V 5 bases short and J 4 bases short, with 6 bases between. Germline CDR1 and CDR2: SGHAT and FQNNGV. The CDR3 has 13 amino acids. CDR3 DNA sequence: TGTGCCAGCAGCCTGGGGTATAATTCACCCCTCCACTTT. Protein product: CASSLGYNSPLHF.

The J gene is TRBJ2-7, the V gene TRBV15; D is unclear. V was cut by 3 bases and J by 2 bases, with 14 bases left in between. Germline V gene sequence: CDR1 LNHNV, CDR2 YYDKDF (reference sequence). The CDR3 has 15 amino acids. The CDR3 DNA reads TGTGCCACCAGCAGCGGGCCGGGTCATGCCTACGAGCAGTACTTC. It translates to CATSSGPGHAYEQYF.

V gene TRBV3-1 (or the pseudogene TRBV3-2) combines with J gene TRBJ1-5; no reliable D call. The germline V gene has CDR1 LGHDT and CDR2 YNNKEL (reference sequence). The CDR3 contains 15 residues. Trimming removed 0 bases from V and 4 bases from J, with 10 bases in between. The CDR3 reads CASSQDWGLNQPQHF. The CDR3 DNA is TGTGCCAGCAGCCAAGATTGGGGTTTGAATCAGCCCCAGCATTTT.

This chain connects TRBV7-8 to TRBJ1-2; 7 positions match TRBD1. CDR1 is SGHVS, CDR2 FQNEAQ, per germline. After removal of 5 bases from V and 3 bases from J, the junction contained 3 bases not matched to a gene. CDR3 size: 13 residues. In DNA, the CDR3 is TGTGCCAGCAGCCCACAGGGGTACTATGGCTACACCTTC. Amino acids: CASSPQGYYGYTF.

As regards this clone: The same CDR3 is also encoded by other DNA sequences in this sample. V is TRBV18 and J is TRBJ2-5, with TRBD2 identical over 7 bases. With 3 bases clipped from V and 4 bases from J, the junction kept 5 bases outside the gene matches. The germline gives CDR1 KGHSH, CDR2 LQKENI. The CDR3 covers 14 residues. In nucleotides, the CDR3 is TGTGCCAGCTCACCGCCCCCGGGAGGAGAGACCCAGTACTTC. This gives the protein CASSPPPGGETQYF.

The CDR3, as DNA: TGTGCCAGCAGCCCCTGGTCAGCGCCGAACACCGGGGAGCTGTTTTTT. It yields the protein CASSPWSAPNTGELFF. This sequence joins TRBV9 and TRBJ2-2; the D is unclear. The CDR3 contains 16 residues. The germline CDR1 and CDR2 sequences are SGDLS and YYNGEE. Trimming removed 4 bases from V and 0 bases from J, with 13 bases in between.

The chain joins TRBV27 to TRBJ1-5; the D is unclear. Trimming cost V 2 bases and J 2 bases, with 7 bases left between them. The CDR3 length is 14 residues. Germline loops: CDR1 MNHEY, CDR2 SMNVEV (reference sequence). This CDR3 is CASSLQVGNQPQHF. Here the CDR3 DNA reads TGTGCCAGCAGTTTACAGGTTGGCAATCAGCCCCAGCATTTT.

This clone was observed a few times. The chain links TRBV18 to TRBJ1-6; 8 bases fit TRBD1. V shed 1 base and J 8 bases; nucleotides not matched to a gene: 7. Germline assignment: CDR1 KGHSH and CDR2 LQKENI. The CDR3 consists of 16 residues. The CDR3 reads CASSPRQGASDSPLHF. The CDR3 DNA reads TGTGCCAGCTCACCACGCCAGGGGGCCTCGGATTCACCCCTCCACTTT.

The sample holds one count of this clone. An end of the junction differs from the germline gene, which may be a read error. In DNA, the CDR3 is TGTGCCGGCAGCTTGGGTCGGGGGAATGAAAAACTGTTTTTT. This codes for CAGSLGRGNEKLFF. V is TRBV5-4 and J is TRBJ1-4, with a tentative D call TRBD1 (5 bases). This CDR3 contains 14 residues. From germline, CDR1 is SGHNT and CDR2 YYREEE (reference sequence). Drawing the rest from reference TRBV5-4 and TRBJ1-4, the complete variable domain is ETGVTQSPTHLIKTRGQQVTLRCSSQSGHNTVSWYQQALGQGPQFIFQYYREEENGRGNFPPRFSGLQFPNYSSELNVNALELDDSALYLCAGSLGRGNEKLFFGSGTQLSVL.

V usage is TRBV3-1 (or the pseudogene TRBV3-2) and J usage is TRBJ1-3; no clear D gene. The CDR3 loop spans 14 amino acids. Trimming left V 5 bases short and J 0 bases short, with 8 bases between. Germline CDR1 and CDR2: LGHDT and YNNKEL (reference sequence). The DNA of the CDR3 is TGTGCCAGCAGCGAGACGGCCTCTGGAAACACCATATATTTT. Translating gives CASSETASGNTIYF.

The rearrangement joins TRBV7-9 to TRBJ2-2; D ambiguous. The ends were cut back, 4 bases at V and 1 base at J, with 7 bases in the middle. The germline V gene encodes CDR1 SEHNR and CDR2 FQNEAQ (reference sequence). The CDR3 has 14 residues. This CDR3 is CASSYSLNTGELFF. In DNA form, the CDR3 reads TGTGCCAGCAGCTACTCTTTGAACACCGGGGAGCTGTTTTTT. The whole variable domain, remainder taken from reference TRBV7-9 and TRBJ2-2, is DTGVSQNPRHKITKRGQNVTFRCDPISEHNRLYWYRQTLGQGPEFLTYFQNEAQLEKSRLLSDRFSAERPKGSFSTLEIQRTEQGDSAMYLCASSYSLNTGELFFGEGSRLTVL.

In regard to this clone: Other DNA sequences within the sample encode an identical CDR3. The chain uses TRBV29-1 and TRBJ1-2; TRBD1 matches at 9 bases. Germline V gene lookup returns CDR1 SQVTM and CDR2 ANQGSEA. The V and J ends lost 7 bases and 2 bases, in that order; junction bases with no gene match: 5. CDR3 length: 13 amino acids. This CDR3 reads CSARTGANYGYTF. DNA of the CDR3: TGCAGCGCCCGGACAGGGGCCAACTATGGCTACACCTTC.

The chain links TRBV5-6 to TRBJ2-2; D remains ambiguous. The CDR3 is 14 amino acids. The V and J ends lost 4 bases and 4 bases respectively, with 11 bases between them. CDR1 and CDR2 (germline): SGHDT, YYEEEE. The CDR3 region is CASSLSPSTGELFF. The DNA of the CDR3 is TGTGCCAGCAGCCTGTCACCGAGCACCGGGGAGCTGTTTTTT.

J is TRBJ1-3 and V is TRBV7-6; 10 positions match TRBD1. The ends lost 2 bases at V and 1 base at J; junction bases unmatched: 8. The CDR3 spans 18 residues. Germline-derived CDR1 and CDR2 are SGHVS and FNYEAQ. CDR3 protein: CASSLTAGTGASGNTIYF. The CDR3 coding sequence is TGTGCCAGCAGCTTAACAGCCGGGACAGGGGCTTCTGGAAACACCATATATTTT.

This chain joins TRBV7-8 and TRBJ1-6, with D perhaps matching TRBD1 (6 bases). Per the germline V gene, CDR1 is SGHVS and CDR2 is FQNEAQ. This CDR3 is 17 amino acids long. Trimming removed 0 bases at V and 7 bases at J, with 16 bases between. DNA of the CDR3: TGTGCCAGCAGCTTAGCGTCGATAGGGGGTCGGAATTCACCCCTCCACTTT. As protein: CASSLASIGGRNSPLHF.

V gene TRBV3-1 (or the pseudogene TRBV3-2) combines with J gene TRBJ2-1; D remains ambiguous. The germline V and J ends were trimmed by 1 base and 8 bases, with 6 bases remaining between them. CDR3 length: 12 residues. From germline, CDR1 is LGHDT and CDR2 YNNKEL (reference sequence). CDR3 in amino acids: CASSQAVYEQFF. Here the CDR3 DNA reads TGTGCCAGCAGCCAAGCCGTATATGAGCAGTTCTTC.

V usage is TRBV14 and J usage is TRBJ1-2; D is perhaps TRBD1 (6 bases). V dropped 4 bases and J dropped 0 bases, with 21 bases sitting between them. The length of the CDR3 is 18 residues. The V gene's germline CDR1 is SGHDN and CDR2 FVKESK. Here the CDR3 DNA reads TGTGCCAGCAGCCCCTCGGAATTGACAGGTCCGGCTAACTATGGCTACACCTTC. Its protein product is CASSPSELTGPANYGYTF.

This clone has only a few counts. The V call is TRBV7-9, the J call TRBJ1-2; D unresolved. The CDR3 is made up of 13 amino acids. Germline V gene lookup returns CDR1 SEHNR and CDR2 FQNEAQ (reference sequence). V was cut by 0 bases and J by 8 bases, with 10 bases left in between. The CDR3 coding sequence is TGTGCCAGCAGCTTAGCAAACGATCTAGGCTACACCTTC. It codes for CASSLANDLGYTF.

This sequence joins TRBV3-1 (or the pseudogene TRBV3-2) and TRBJ2-3; D is undetermined. The CDR3 totals 13 residues. V lost 3 bases and J 0 bases, leaving 4 bases between the germline ends. Germline-derived CDR1 and CDR2 are LGHDT and YNNKEL (reference sequence). The CDR3 sequence is CASSHRSTDTQYF. CDR3 sequence (DNA): TGTGCCAGCAGCCACCGAAGCACAGATACGCAGTATTTT.

This chain connects TRBV29-1 to TRBJ2-5, with 8 bases fitting TRBD2. Germline lookup yields CDR1 SQVTM and CDR2 ANQGSEA. The CDR3 runs 13 residues. As DNA, the CDR3 is TGCACCCTCGGGGGGGGCCCCCAAGAGACCCAGTACTTC. Translation: CTLGGGPQETQYF.

The J gene is TRBJ2-2, the V gene TRBV7-5; TRBD1 is the table's D call, not checked against the DNA. TRBV7-5 is reported as a pseudogene. CDR3 length equals 16 residues. The DNA for the CDR3 is TGTGTCAGAAGCTTAGAACAGGGGGTAGGCTCCGGGGAGCTGTTTTTT. It codes for CVRSLEQGVGSGELFF.

This clone showed up just a few times. The chain uses TRBV27 and TRBJ2-7; perhaps TRBD1 as D (5 bases). This CDR3 spans 14 amino acids. V lost 6 bases to trimming and J lost 3 bases, with 15 bases between them. Germline values: CDR1 MNHEY, CDR2 SMNVEV (reference sequence). CDR3: CASRRVQDNYEQYF. CDR3 bases: TGTGCCAGCAGGAGAGTACAGGACAACTACGAGCAGTACTTC.

The J gene is TRBJ2-1, the V gene TRBV19, with D maybe TRBD2 (6 bases). Trimming stripped 6 bases from V and 0 bases from J, with 27 bases between. Germline V CDR1 and CDR2: LNHDA, SQIVND (reference sequence). This CDR3 comprises 20 residues. CDR3 residues: CASRDGLVGSGASSYNEQFF. The CDR3 bases are TGTGCCAGTAGGGATGGACTGGTAGGTAGCGGCGCAAGCTCCTACAATGAGCAGTTCTTC.

This chain connects TRBV10-3 to TRBJ2-7, with 10 positions matching TRBD2. Per germline, CDR1 ENHRY and CDR2 SYGVKD. Losses at the gene ends were 6 bases for V and 0 bases for J; bases not matched to a gene: 5. CDR3 size: 15 residues. The CDR3 coding sequence is TGTGCCATCAGCCCCAGCGGGGGGGCCTCCTACGAGCAGTACTTC. Protein product: CAISPSGGASYEQYF.